A single sample gave rise to the 25 T cell receptor beta chains below, sequenced in a study of tissue T cells after allogeneic stem cell transplantation. Assay used: immunoSEQ multiplex PCR; TCRdb lists only in-frame clones, some missing. The repertoire includes more than 45,000 clones, approximately 73% of them detected once, and approximately 0.59% sits in the top ten. Sequencing was done on a sample of sorted cells pooled from one or two spleens. These receptors were obtained from a pool of C57BL/6 mice in good health.

On this clone itself: Genes here carry mouse names. The CDR3 loop is CASSLTGGYAEQFF. The sequenced CDR3 bases are TGTGCCAGCAGCTTGACTGGGGGCTATGCTGAGCAGTTC. This chain links TRBV4 with TRBJ2-1; TRBD2 agrees at 9 bases. The read ends 1 residue early relative to the CDR3; the germline J gene fills the gap. This CDR3 comprises 14 residues. Germline assignment: CDR1 LGHDT and CDR2 YNNKQL (reference sequence). Trimming removed 4 bases from V and 3 bases from J; junction bases left unmatched: 1.

Of note for this clone: The genes and germline here are from mouse. Read sequence stops 1 residue before the CDR3 end, and the germline J gene provides the missing end. The chain links TRBV31 to TRBJ2-3; D remains unclear. CDR3 length: 14 amino acids. CDR1 is GKSSPN and CDR2 is SITVG in the germline V gene. V dropped 3 bases and J dropped 0 bases, with 10 bases sitting between them. Partial CDR3 DNA: TGTGCCTGGAGCCCCCGGGGTAGTGCAGAAACGCTGTAT. Protein product: CAWSPRGSAETLY. The entire CDR3 is CAWSPRGSAETLYF.

As to this clone: Gene names follow the mouse nomenclature. Here the CDR3 reads CGAREGGNTEVFF. The CDR3 DNA, read in part, is TGTGGTGCTAGGGAAGGGGGCAACACAGAAGTCTTC. The genes are TRBV20 and TRBJ1-1; 7 nucleotides line up with TRBD1. The CDR3 end falls 1 residue outside the read, so it is completed with the germline J gene. J was trimmed by 2 bases and V by 0 bases; bases with no gene match: 0. The CDR3 runs 13 residues. The germline gives CDR1 GFQATS, CDR2 STVNSAI.

This clone was seen more than once but under ten times. These gene names are mouse names. The read stops 1 residue short of the end of the CDR3; the missing end is completed from the germline J gene. Other DNA sequences of this sample code for an identical CDR3. The chain employs TRBV13-3 and TRBJ2-7; 8 bases are shared with TRBD2. This CDR3 comprises 14 residues. V dropped 5 bases and J dropped 0; count of bases not matched to a gene: 4. Per germline, CDR1 NNHDY and CDR2 SYVADS. CDR3 sequence reads: CASSDWGDSYEQYF. CDR3 DNA, as far as it was read: TGTGCCAGCAGCGACTGGGGTGACTCCTATGAACAGTAC.

About this clone: Any gene name here is a mouse gene name. The missing CDR3 end, 1 residue past where the read stops, is filled in from the germline J gene. The chain links TRBV12-1 to TRBJ1-4; 9 positions match TRBD1. Trimming at V came to 0 bases and at J to 0 bases, leaving 4 bases not matched to a gene. Germline V gives CDR1 SGHSN, CDR2 HYEKVE. This CDR3 is 17 amino acids long. CDR3 DNA (partial): TGTGCCAGCTCTCTCGCCTACAGGGGGCTTTCCAACGAAAGATTATTT. Its translation is CASSLAYRGLSNERLF. The full CDR3 is CASSLAYRGLSNERLFF.

Worth noting for this clone: All gene names here are mouse names. The read terminates 1 residue before the CDR3 end, so the remaining end is supplied by the germline J gene. V is TRBV29 and J is TRBJ1-4, with a weak D call TRBD1 (5 bases). CDR3 size: 11 residues. Germline-derived CDR1 and CDR2 are MSHET and SYDVDS. The part of the CDR3 DNA that was read is TGTGCCGGACAAGGCAACGAAAGATTATTT. Its translation: CAGQGNERLF. The whole CDR3 reads CAGQGNERLFF. Full variable domain (rest looked up from reference TRBV29 and TRBJ1-4): DMKVTQMPRYLIKRMGENVLLECGQDMSHETMYWYRQDPGLGLQLIYISYDVDSNSEGDIPKGYRVSRKKREHFSLILDSAKTNQTSVYFCAGQGNERLFFGHGTKLSVL.

A word on this clone: The gene symbols are mouse symbols. Read sequence stops 1 residue before the CDR3 end, and the germline J gene provides the missing end. V is TRBV3 and J is TRBJ1-4, with 12 bases identical to TRBD1. The CDR3 runs 16 residues. After removal of 5 bases from V and 6 bases from J, the junction contained 7 bases not matched to a gene. Germline V gives CDR1 SNHLY, CDR2 FYNGKV (reference sequence). Partial CDR3 DNA: TGTGCCAGCAGCGCCCCCGGGACAGGGGGCTACGAAAGATTATTT. Translation: CASSAPGTGGYERLF. From start to end, the CDR3 is CASSAPGTGGYERLFF.

Comments on this clone: Here the gene names and germline are mouse. The CDR3 extends 1 residue past the end of the read, so its final part is completed from the germline J gene. The chain recombines TRBV12-2 with TRBJ1-1; D ambiguous. Germline CDR1 SGHLS, CDR2 HYDKME. Trimming took 0 bases from V and 1 from J, leaving 5 bases between them. The CDR3 is 13 amino acids. The covered CDR3 bases are TGTGCCAGCTCTCTCGACAAAAACACAGAAGTCTTC. Translated: CASSLDKNTEVF. The entire CDR3 is CASSLDKNTEVFF.

A word on this clone: Gene names are mouse gene names. Sequencing ends 1 residue short of the CDR3 end; the germline J gene provides the rest. The chain links TRBV14 to TRBJ2-3, with a possible D match to TRBD1 (6 bases). V was trimmed by 5 bases and J by 0 bases, leaving 10 bases between them. The germline CDR1 and CDR2 sequences are SGHDT and FRDEAV. CDR3 size: 14 residues. CDR3 region: CASSRDNSAETLYF. CDR3 DNA (partial): TGTGCCAGCAGCCGGGACAATAGTGCAGAAACGCTGTAT.

A note on this clone: The gene symbols are mouse symbols. The CDR3 extends 1 residue past the end of the read, so its final part is completed from the germline J gene. The genes are TRBV26 and TRBJ2-2; 8 bases map to TRBD1. J lost 0 bases, V lost 4 bases, and 4 bases had no gene match. The CDR3 loop spans 16 amino acids. Germline CDR1 KGHPV, CDR2 FQNQEV (reference sequence). The CDR3 reads CASSQQGGANTGQLYF. The sequenced part of the CDR3 DNA is TGTGCCAGCAGTCAACAGGGGGGTGCAAACACCGGGCAGCTCTAC. Full variable domain (remainder filled in from reference TRBV26 and TRBJ2-2): NSKVIQTPRYLVKGQGQKAKMRCIPEKGHPVVFWYQQNKNNEFKFLINFQNQEVLQQIDMTEKRFSAECPSNSPCSLEIQSSEAGDSALYLCASSQQGGANTGQLYFGEGSKLTVL.

As to this clone: Mouse gene names and germline throughout. The DNA ends 1 residue before the CDR3 does, and the rest of the CDR3 is filled in from the germline J gene. The chain couples TRBV1 to TRBJ2-1, with 9 bases fitting TRBD2. Per germline, CDR1 NSQYPW and CDR2 LRSPGD (reference sequence). The CDR3 runs to 15 residues. With V trimmed by 1 base and J by 3 bases, 1 base remained unmatched. CDR3 amino acids: CTCSAAGGGYAEQFF. Incomplete CDR3 DNA: TGCACCTGCAGTGCAGCTGGGGGGGGCTATGCTGAGCAGTTC.

Notes on this clone: Gene and germline names: mouse. The CDR3 extends 1 residue past the end of the read, so its final part is completed from the germline J gene. V and J are TRBV31 and TRBJ1-2, with D possibly matching TRBD1 (6 bases). Between the trimmed V and J ends, which lost 0 bases and 2 bases, there was a span of 10 bases. Germline CDR1 reads GKSSPN; CDR2 reads SITVG. The length of the CDR3 is 14 residues. The sequenced part of the CDR3 DNA is TGTGCCTGGAGTCTCCCAGGGGACAACTCCGACTACACC. It is translated as CAWSLPGDNSDYT. The complete CDR3 reads CAWSLPGDNSDYTF.

This clone occurred a few times. Here the gene names and germline are mouse. The CDR3 end is not reached by the read, which stops 1 residue before it; the germline J gene fills it in. This chain connects TRBV23 to TRBJ1-3; TRBD1, as called in the table, went unchecked against the DNA. The germline CDR1 and CDR2 sequences are KGHTA and FQNQQP. The CDR3 sequence is 14 residues long. The CDR3 spells CSSSEQGRGNTLYF. The part of the CDR3 DNA that was read is TGCTCCAGCAGTGAGCAGGGGAGGGGAAATACGCTCTAT.

In its sample, this clone was seen a few times. The listed genes are named as in mouse. The read gets to within 1 residue of the CDR3 end, and the germline J gene fills in the rest. The rearrangement joins TRBV26 to TRBJ2-7; D perhaps matches TRBD1 (5 bases). The length of the CDR3 is 12 residues. Germline CDR1 KGHPV, CDR2 FQNQEV (reference sequence). With 4 bases removed from V and 3 bases from J, the gap between germline ends came to 7 bases. The part of the CDR3 DNA that was read is TGTGCCAGCAGTCGGAGGGGCTATGAACAGTAC. Its protein product is CASSRRGYEQY. The whole CDR3 is CASSRRGYEQYF.

To note about this clone: Gene names are the mouse ones. The chain's CDR3 is CASSLSPPNSDYTF. The covered CDR3 bases are TGTGCTAGCAGTTTATCCCCCCCAAACTCCGACTACACC. The rearrangement uses TRBV29 and TRBJ1-2; D is undetermined. Read coverage stops 1 residue before the CDR3 terminus; the germline J gene supplies the remainder. The V gene's germline CDR1 is MSHET and CDR2 SYDVDS. The CDR3 consists of 14 residues. V was shortened by 0 bases and J by 0 bases, with 5 bases between the two germline ends.

On this clone: Gene names refer to mouse genes. The CDR3 extends 1 residue past the end of the read, so its final part is completed from the germline J gene. V is TRBV13-3 and J is TRBJ1-3; D call uncertain. The CDR3 runs 10 residues. CDR1 and CDR2 from the germline V gene are NNHDY and SYVADS. Trimming removed 6 bases at V and 4 bases at J, with 2 bases between. CDR3 bases read: TGTGCCAGCAAGGGAAATACGCTCTAT. As protein: CASKGNTLY. The CDR3 in its entirety is CASKGNTLYF.

This clone was seen a single time. The genes and germline here are from mouse. The sequenced CDR3 bases are TGTGCCAGCAGTGGCCCACAGGGGGCCACCGGGCAGCTCTAC. It encodes CASSGPQGATGQLY. In full, the CDR3 reads CASSGPQGATGQLYF. The chain couples TRBV13-1 to TRBJ2-2, with 9 bases identical to TRBD1. Read coverage stops 1 residue before the CDR3 terminus; the germline J gene supplies the remainder. CDR3 length: 15 amino acids. V gave up 3 bases and J gave up 4 bases; unmatched junction bases: 4. The germline V gene encodes CDR1 NSHNY and CDR2 SYGAGN.

About this clone: Each gene name is a mouse one. Sequencing ends 1 residue short of the CDR3 end; the germline J gene provides the rest. This chain joins TRBV1 and TRBJ2-5, with D possibly being TRBD1 (6 bases). The CDR3 is 13 residues long. Germline V gene lookup returns CDR1 NSQYPW and CDR2 LRSPGD (reference sequence). Trimming left V 4 bases short and J 2 bases short, with 7 bases between. The CDR3 sequence is CTCSGTVQDTQYF. The DNA read from the CDR3 is TGCACCTGCAGTGGGACAGTCCAAGACACCCAGTAC.

This clone was found a few times. The germline and genes are mouse ones. The read terminates 1 residue ahead of where the CDR3 ends, so the germline J gene completes it. The gene calls are TRBV31 and TRBJ1-3; D gene ambiguous. Germline assignment: CDR1 GKSSPN and CDR2 SITVG. CDR3 length: 11 residues. Trimming pared 7 bases from V and 3 bases from J, leaving 7 bases between. The sequenced CDR3 bases are TGTGCCTTGACATTTGGAAATACGCTCTAT. It encodes CALTFGNTLY. In full, the CDR3 reads CALTFGNTLYF.

With respect to this clone: Gene names denote mouse genes. The sequence runs out 1 residue before the end of the CDR3; the remainder is reconstructed from the germline J gene. This chain links TRBV13-3 with TRBJ2-2; 12 bases fit TRBD2. Germline V gives CDR1 NNHDY, CDR2 SYVADS. The junction had 1 base not matched to a gene; V was cut back by 7 bases and J by 3 bases. This CDR3 is built from 14 residues. CDR3 loop: CASGDWGDTGQLYF. The part of the CDR3 DNA that was read is TGTGCCAGCGGGGACTGGGGGGACACCGGGCAGCTCTAC.

This clone came up a few times. Here the gene names and germline are mouse. The sequenced fragment ends 1 residue before the CDR3 boundary, so the rest is inferred from the germline J gene. The chain uses TRBV3 and TRBJ2-7; 10 positions agree with TRBD2. This CDR3 has 14 residues. From germline, CDR1 is SNHLY and CDR2 FYNGKV (reference sequence). Trimming cost V 4 bases and J 3 bases; bases outside gene matches: 3. The CDR3: CASSSRLGGYEQYF. The CDR3 bases that were read are TGTGCCAGCAGCTCGAGACTGGGGGGCTATGAACAGTAC.

With regard to this clone: Genes and germline come from the mouse. From the germline J gene comes the end of the CDR3, since the read stops 1 residue before it. The chain combines TRBV13-2 with TRBJ1-4; 7 nucleotides match TRBD1. This CDR3 has 14 amino acids. Per germline, CDR1 NNHNN and CDR2 SYGAGS (reference sequence). J gave up 7 bases and V 0 bases, and 3 bases lay outside the gene matches. The sequenced CDR3 bases are TGTGCCAGCGGTGATGCACAGGGGAGCGAAAGATTATTT. Translating it yields CASGDAQGSERLF. The full CDR3 sequence reads CASGDAQGSERLFF.

On this clone: All gene names here are mouse names. The read falls 1 residue short of the CDR3 end, and the missing part is taken from the germline J gene. Other nucleotide sequences from this sample produce the same CDR3. The V and J genes are TRBV1 and TRBJ2-1; tentatively, D is TRBD2 (6 bases). Germline V gene lookup returns CDR1 NSQYPW and CDR2 LRSPGD (reference sequence). Trimming removed 0 bases from V and 0 bases from J, with 9 bases in between. This CDR3 contains 16 residues. The CDR3 bases that were read are TGCACCTGCAGTGCAGATCCCTGGGGTAACTATGCTGAGCAGTTC. It specifies CTCSADPWGNYAEQF. The whole CDR3 sequence reads CTCSADPWGNYAEQFF.

As for this clone: Gene names are mouse gene names. Read sequence stops 1 residue before the CDR3 end, and the germline J gene provides the missing end. This chain joins TRBV26 and TRBJ2-7; 7 positions match TRBD1. V shed 4 bases and J 4 bases; nucleotides not matched to a gene: 4. CDR1 and CDR2 from the germline V gene are KGHPV and FQNQEV (reference sequence). This CDR3 contains 13 residues. CDR3 DNA, as far as it was read: TGTGCCAGCAGTCGCGGACAGGTTTATGAACAGTAC. It is translated as CASSRGQVYEQY. The full CDR3 protein reads CASSRGQVYEQYF.

This clone ranks as medium-sized (0.01 to 0.1%). The germline and genes are mouse ones. The CDR3 goes on 1 residue after the read ends, and that part is filled in from the germline J gene. The chain uses TRBV4 and TRBJ2-4; possible D gene TRBD1, 6 bases. The length of the CDR3 is 13 residues. Deletions cut 3 bases from V and 7 bases from J, with 11 bases between. Germline loops: CDR1 LGHDT, CDR2 YNNKQL (reference sequence). Incomplete CDR3 DNA: TGTGCCAGCAGCTATTCACAGGGATACACCTTGTAC. As protein: CASSYSQGYTLY. The whole CDR3 sequence reads CASSYSQGYTLYF.